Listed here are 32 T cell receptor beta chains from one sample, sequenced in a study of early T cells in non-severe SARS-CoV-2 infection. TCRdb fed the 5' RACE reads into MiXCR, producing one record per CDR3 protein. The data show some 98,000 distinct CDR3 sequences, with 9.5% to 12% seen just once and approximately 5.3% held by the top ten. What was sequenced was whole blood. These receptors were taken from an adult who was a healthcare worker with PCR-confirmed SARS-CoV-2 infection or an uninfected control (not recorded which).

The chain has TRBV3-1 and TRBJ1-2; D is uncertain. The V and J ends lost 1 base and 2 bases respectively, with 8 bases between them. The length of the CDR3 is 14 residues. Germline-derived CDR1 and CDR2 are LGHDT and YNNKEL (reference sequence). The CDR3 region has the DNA TGTGCCAGCAGCCAAGGGGCGGGGAACTATGGCTACACCTTC. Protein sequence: CASSQGAGNYGYTF. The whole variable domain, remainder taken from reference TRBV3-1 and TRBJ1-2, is DTAVSQTPKYLVTQMGNDKSIKCEQNLGHDTMYWYKQDSKKFLKIMFSYNNKELIINETVPNRFSPKSPDKAHLNLHINSLELGDSAVYFCASSQGAGNYGYTFGSGTRLTVV.

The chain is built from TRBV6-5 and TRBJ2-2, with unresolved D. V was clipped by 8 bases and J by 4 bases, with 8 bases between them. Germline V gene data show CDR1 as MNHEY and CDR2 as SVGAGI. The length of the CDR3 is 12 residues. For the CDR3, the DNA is TGTGCCAGCTCCGGTAGCACCGGGGAGCTGTTTTTT. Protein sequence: CASSGSTGELFF.

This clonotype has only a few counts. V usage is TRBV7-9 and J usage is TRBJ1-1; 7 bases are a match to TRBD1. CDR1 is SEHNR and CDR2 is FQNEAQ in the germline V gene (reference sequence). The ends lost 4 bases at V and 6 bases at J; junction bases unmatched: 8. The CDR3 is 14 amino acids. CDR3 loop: CASSSRTGLPEAFF. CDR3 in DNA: TGTGCCAGCAGCTCCCGGACAGGCCTTCCTGAAGCTTTCTTT.

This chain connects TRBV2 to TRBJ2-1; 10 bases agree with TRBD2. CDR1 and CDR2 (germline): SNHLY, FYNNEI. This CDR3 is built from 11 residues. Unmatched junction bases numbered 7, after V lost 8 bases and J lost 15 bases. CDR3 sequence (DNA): TGTGCCAGCGGCGGGACTAGCGCGCCGTTCTTC. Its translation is CASGGTSAPFF. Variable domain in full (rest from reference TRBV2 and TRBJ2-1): EPEVTQTPSHQVTQMGQEVILRCVPISNHLYFYWYRQILGQKVEFLVSFYNNEISEKSEIFDDQFSVERPDGSNFTLKIRSTKLEDSAMYFCASGGTSAPFFGPGTRLTVL.

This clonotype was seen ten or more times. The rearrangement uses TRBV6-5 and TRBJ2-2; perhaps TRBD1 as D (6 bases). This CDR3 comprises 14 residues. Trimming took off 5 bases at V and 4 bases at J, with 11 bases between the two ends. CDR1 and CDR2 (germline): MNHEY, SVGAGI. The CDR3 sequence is CASSRQGSTGELFF. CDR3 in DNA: TGTGCCAGCAGTCGGCAGGGGAGCACCGGGGAGCTGTTTTTT.

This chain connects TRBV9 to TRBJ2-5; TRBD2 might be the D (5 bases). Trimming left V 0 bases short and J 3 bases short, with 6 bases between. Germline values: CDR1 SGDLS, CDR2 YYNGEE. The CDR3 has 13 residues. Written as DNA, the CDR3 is TGTGCCAGCAGCGTAGACGGGGAAGAGACCCAGTACTTC. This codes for CASSVDGEETQYF.

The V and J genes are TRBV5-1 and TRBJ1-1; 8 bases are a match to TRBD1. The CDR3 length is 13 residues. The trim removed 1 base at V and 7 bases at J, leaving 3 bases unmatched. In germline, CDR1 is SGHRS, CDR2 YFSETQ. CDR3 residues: CASSLSGGSEAFF. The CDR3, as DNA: TGCGCCAGCAGCTTGTCAGGGGGCAGTGAAGCTTTCTTT.

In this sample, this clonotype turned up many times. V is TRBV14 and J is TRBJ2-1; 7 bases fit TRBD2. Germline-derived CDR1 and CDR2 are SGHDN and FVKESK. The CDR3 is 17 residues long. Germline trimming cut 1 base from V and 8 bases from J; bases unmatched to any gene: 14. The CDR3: CASSQGFGGRSGDEQFF. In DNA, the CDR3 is TGTGCCAGCAGCCAAGGGTTTGGCGGGAGAAGTGGGGATGAGCAGTTCTTC. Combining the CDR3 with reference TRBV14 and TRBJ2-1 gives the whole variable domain EAGVTQFPSHSVIEKGQTVTLRCDPISGHDNLYWYRRVMGKEIKFLLHFVKESKQDESGMPNNRFLAERTGGTYSTLKVQPAELEDSGVYFCASSQGFGGRSGDEQFFGPGTRLTVL.

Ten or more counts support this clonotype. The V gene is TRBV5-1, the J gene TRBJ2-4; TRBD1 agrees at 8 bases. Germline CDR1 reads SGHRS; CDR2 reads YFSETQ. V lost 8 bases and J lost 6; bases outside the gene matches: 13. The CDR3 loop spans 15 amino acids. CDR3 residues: CASRPRTGIGNIQYF. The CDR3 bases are TGCGCCAGTAGGCCGAGGACAGGGATAGGAAACATTCAGTACTTC.

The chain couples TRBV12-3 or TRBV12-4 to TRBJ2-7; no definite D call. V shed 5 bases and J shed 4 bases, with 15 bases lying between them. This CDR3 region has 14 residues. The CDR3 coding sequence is TGTGCCAGCAGTATAGAAGGGCGTCAGTACGAGCAGTACTTC. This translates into CASSIEGRQYEQYF.

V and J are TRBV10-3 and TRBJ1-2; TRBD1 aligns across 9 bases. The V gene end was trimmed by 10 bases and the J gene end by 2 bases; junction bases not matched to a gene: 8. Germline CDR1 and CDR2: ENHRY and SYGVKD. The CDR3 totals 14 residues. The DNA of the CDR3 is TGTGCCACCTGGACAGGGGCGATAAACTATGGCTACACCTTC. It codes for CATWTGAINYGYTF.

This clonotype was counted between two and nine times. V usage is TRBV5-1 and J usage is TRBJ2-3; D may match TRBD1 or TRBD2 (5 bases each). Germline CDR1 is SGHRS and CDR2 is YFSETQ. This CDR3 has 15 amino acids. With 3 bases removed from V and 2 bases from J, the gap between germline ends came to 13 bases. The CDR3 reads CASSSRGISTDTQYF. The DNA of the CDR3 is TGCGCCAGCAGCTCCCGGGGCATCTCCACAGATACGCAGTATTTT.

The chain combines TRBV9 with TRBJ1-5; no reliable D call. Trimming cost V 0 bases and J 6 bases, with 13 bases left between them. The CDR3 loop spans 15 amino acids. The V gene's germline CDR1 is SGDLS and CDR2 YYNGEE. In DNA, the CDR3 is TGTGCCAGCAGCGTAGGACCCTTCGAGGGTCAGCCCCAGCATTTT. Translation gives CASSVGPFEGQPQHF.

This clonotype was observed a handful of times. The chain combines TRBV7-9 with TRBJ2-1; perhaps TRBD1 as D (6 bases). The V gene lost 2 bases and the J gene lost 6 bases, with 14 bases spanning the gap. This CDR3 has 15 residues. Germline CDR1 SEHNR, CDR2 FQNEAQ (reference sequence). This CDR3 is CASSLRTDKGNEQFF. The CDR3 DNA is TGTGCCAGCAGCTTAAGGACAGATAAGGGCAATGAGCAGTTCTTC.

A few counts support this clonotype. The CDR3 sequence: CASRASGTGDTQYF. The CDR3, as DNA: TGCGCCAGCAGGGCTAGCGGGACGGGAGATACGCAGTATTTT. This chain connects TRBV5-1 to TRBJ2-3; 9 bases agree with TRBD2. The CDR3 is 14 residues long. Per germline, CDR1 SGHRS and CDR2 YFSETQ. Germline trimming cut 5 bases from V and 5 bases from J; bases unmatched to any gene: 6.

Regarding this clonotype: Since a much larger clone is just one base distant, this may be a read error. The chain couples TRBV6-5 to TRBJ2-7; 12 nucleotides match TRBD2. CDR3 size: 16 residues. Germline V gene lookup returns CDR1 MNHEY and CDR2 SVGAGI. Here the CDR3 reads CASSYSGLAGRSEQNF. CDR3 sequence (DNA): TGTGCCAGCAGTTACTCAGGACTAGCGGGACGGAGCGAGCAGAACTTC.

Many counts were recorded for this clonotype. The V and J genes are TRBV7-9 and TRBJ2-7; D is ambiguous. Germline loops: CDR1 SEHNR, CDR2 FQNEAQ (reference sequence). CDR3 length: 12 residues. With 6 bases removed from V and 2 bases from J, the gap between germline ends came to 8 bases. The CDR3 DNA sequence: TGTGCCAGCAGACTAACCACCTACGAGCAGTACTTC. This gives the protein CASRLTTYEQYF.

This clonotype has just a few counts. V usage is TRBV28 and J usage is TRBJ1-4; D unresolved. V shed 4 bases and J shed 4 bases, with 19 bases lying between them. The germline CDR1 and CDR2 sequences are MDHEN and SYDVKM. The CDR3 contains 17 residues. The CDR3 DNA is TGTGCCAGCAGTTCCCACGGTGGGAGGGAGAGTAATGAAAAACTGTTTTTT. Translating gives CASSSHGGRESNEKLFF.

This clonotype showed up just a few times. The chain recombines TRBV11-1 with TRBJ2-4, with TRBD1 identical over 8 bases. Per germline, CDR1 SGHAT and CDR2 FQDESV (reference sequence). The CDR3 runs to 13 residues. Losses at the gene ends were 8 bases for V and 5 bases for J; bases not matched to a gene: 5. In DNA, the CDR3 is TGTGCCAGCTTAGGACAGGGAGAAAACATTCAGTACTTC. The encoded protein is CASLGQGENIQYF. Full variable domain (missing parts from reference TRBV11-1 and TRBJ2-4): EAEVAQSPRYKITEKSQAVAFWCDPISGHATLYWYRQILGQGPELLVQFQDESVVDDSQLPKDRFSAERLKGVDSTLKIQPAELGDSAMYLCASLGQGENIQYFGAGTRLSVL.

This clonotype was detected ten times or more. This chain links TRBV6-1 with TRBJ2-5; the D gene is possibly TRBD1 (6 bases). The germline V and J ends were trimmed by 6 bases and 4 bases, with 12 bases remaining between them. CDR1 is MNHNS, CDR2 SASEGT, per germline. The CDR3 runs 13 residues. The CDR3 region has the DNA TGTGCCAGCAGCATTGGACAGATAGAGACCCAGTACTTC. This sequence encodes CASSIGQIETQYF.

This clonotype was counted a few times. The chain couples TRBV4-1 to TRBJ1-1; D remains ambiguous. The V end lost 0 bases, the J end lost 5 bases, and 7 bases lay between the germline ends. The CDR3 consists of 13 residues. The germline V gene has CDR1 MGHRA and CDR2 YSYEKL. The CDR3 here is CASSQEWRTEAFF. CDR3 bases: TGCGCCAGCAGCCAAGAGTGGAGGACTGAAGCTTTCTTT.

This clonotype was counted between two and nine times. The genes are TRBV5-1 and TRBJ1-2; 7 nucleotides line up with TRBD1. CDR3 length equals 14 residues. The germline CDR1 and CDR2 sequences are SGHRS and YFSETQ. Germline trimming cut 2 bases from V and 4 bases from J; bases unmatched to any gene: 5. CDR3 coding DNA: TGCGCCAGCAGCTTAGGAGCAGGGGGCTATGGCTACACCTTC. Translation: CASSLGAGGYGYTF.

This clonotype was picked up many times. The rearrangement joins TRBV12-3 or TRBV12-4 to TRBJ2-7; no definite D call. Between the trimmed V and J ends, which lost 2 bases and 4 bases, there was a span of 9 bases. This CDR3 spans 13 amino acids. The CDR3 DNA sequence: TGTGCCAGCAGTTTAATTCTCAAATACGAGCAGTACTTC. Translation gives CASSLILKYEQYF.

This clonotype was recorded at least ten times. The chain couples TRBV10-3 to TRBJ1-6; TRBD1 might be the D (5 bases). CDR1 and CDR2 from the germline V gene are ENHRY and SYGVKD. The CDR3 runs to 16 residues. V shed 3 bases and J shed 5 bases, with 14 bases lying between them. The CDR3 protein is CAISEWTSPDNSPLHF. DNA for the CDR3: TGTGCCATCAGTGAATGGACAAGTCCCGATAATTCACCCCTCCACTTT.

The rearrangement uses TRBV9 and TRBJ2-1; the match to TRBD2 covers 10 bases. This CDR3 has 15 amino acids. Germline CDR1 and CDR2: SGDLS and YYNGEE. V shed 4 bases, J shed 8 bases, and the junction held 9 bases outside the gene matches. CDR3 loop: CASSTRAGGLDEQFF. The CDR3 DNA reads TGTGCCAGCAGCACCCGAGCGGGGGGGCTGGATGAGCAGTTCTTC.

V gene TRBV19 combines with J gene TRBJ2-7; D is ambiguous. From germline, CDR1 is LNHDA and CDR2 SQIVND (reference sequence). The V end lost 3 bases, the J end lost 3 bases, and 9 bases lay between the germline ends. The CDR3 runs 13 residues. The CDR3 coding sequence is TGTGCCAGTAGTATCGCCGTTAACTACGAGCAGTACTTC. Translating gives CASSIAVNYEQYF.

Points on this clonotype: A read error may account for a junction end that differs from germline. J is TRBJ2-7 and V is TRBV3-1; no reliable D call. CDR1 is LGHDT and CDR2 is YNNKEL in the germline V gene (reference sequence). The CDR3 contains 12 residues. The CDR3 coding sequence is TGTGTCAGCAGCCAAACCCCGTACGAGCAGTACTTC. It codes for CVSSQTPYEQYF.

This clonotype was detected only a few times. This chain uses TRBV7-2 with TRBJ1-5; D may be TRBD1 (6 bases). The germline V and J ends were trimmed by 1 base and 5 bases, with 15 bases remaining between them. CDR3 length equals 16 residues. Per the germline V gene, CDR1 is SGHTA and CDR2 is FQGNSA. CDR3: CASSLDTGQWDQPQHF. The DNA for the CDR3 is TGTGCCAGCAGCTTAGATACAGGGCAGTGGGATCAGCCCCAGCATTTT.

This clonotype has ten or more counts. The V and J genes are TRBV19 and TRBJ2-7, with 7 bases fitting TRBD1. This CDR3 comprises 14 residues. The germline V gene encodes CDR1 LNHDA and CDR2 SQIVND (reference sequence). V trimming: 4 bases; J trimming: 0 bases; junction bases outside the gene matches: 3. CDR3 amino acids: CASSKRDSSYEQYF. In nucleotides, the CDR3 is TGTGCCAGTAGTAAACGGGACAGCTCCTACGAGCAGTACTTC.

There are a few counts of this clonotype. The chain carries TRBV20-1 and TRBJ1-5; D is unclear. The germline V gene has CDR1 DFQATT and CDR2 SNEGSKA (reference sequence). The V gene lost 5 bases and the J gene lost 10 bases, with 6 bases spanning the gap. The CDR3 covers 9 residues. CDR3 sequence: CSAGHPQHF. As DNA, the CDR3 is TGCAGTGCTGGCCACCCCCAGCATTTT.

The DNA of the CDR3 is TGTGCCAGCAGCCTCGAACTCACAGATACGCAGTATTTT. This encodes CASSLELTDTQYF. This chain joins TRBV7-3 and TRBJ2-3, with D hard to call. From germline, CDR1 is SGHTA and CDR2 FQGTGA. The ends were cut back, 5 bases at V and 2 bases at J, with 8 bases in the middle. This CDR3 comprises 13 residues.

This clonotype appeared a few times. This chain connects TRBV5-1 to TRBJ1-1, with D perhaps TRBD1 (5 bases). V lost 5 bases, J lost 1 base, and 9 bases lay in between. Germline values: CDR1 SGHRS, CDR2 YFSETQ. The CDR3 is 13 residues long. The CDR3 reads CASSGGGNTEAFF. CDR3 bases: TGCGCCAGCAGTGGGGGAGGGAACACTGAAGCTTTCTTT.